This T cell receptor (beta chain) was sequenced in a study of CD8 T cells in ankylosing spondylitis. Study findings and constraints: A TCR beta motif made of 7 to 9 highly homologous variants seemed typical of ankylosing spondylitis blood. Both synovial fluid and blood in reactive arthritis had previously been reported to carry some motif variants. Peripheral blood samples showed relatively rare disease-linked clones, and these clones were CD8+.

For TCR beta, libraries came from quantitative 5'-RACE with molecular barcodes. A single record per CDR3 protein comes from TCRdb applying MiXCR to the 5' RACE reads. The profile shows over 700,000 distinct CDR3 sequences, around a fifth of them singletons. With regard to this clonotype: Its antigen is still unknown.

Trimming pared 2 bases from V and 5 bases from J, leaving 16 bases between. The germline CDR1 and CDR2 sequences are KGHSH and LQKENI. CDR3 length equals 15 residues. Sequencing used blood, either unsorted or a sorted T cell fraction (not recorded which). This chain uses TRBV18 with TRBJ2-7; unclear D gene. The clonotype originates from a male donor with ankylosing spondylitis. CDR3 sequence: CASSPVTGRENEQYF. CDR3 bases: TGTGCCAGCTCACCAGTGACGGGTAGAGAGAACGAGCAGTACTTC.